The rows below give T cell receptor beta chains drawn from one sample of a study of long-term antiretroviral therapy in people with HIV. Data came from immunoSEQ multiplex PCR; TCRdb stores just in-frame clones and leaves some out. This table has 12,000 to 15,000 clones, roughly 88% appearing once. The material sequenced was unsorted PBMCs, taken 6.2 years after starting antiretroviral therapy. These receptors were taken from a man aged 35 to 55 with HIV. Both conserved end residues are part of each CDR3. Each record gives: clone size, J gene, D gene, V gene, CDR3 protein, CDR3 DNA. A D gene is named only where the DNA matches it firmly. The size entry is marked missing in some rows and otherwise reads once, few, many or a size class.

abundance: NA; j_gene: TRBJ2-5; d_gene: TRBD2; v_gene: TRBV30; CDR3aa: CAWTTGLAVETQYF; CDR3nt: TGTGCCTGGACCACTGGACTAGCGGTAGAGACCCAGTACTTC
abundance: NA; j_gene: TRBJ2-3; d_gene: NA; v_gene: TRBV9; CDR3aa: CASSPRRVLDTQYF; CDR3nt: TGTGCCAGCAGCCCCCGGCGGGTACTAGATACGCAGTATTTT
abundance: NA; j_gene: TRBJ1-4; d_gene: NA; v_gene: TRBV5-6; CDR3aa: CASSFSPETGHKKLFF; CDR3nt: TGTGCCAGCAGCTTTTCCCCGGAGACCGGACATAAAAAACTGTTTTTT
abundance: NA; j_gene: TRBJ1-2; d_gene: NA; v_gene: TRBV9; CDR3aa: CASSVGGTLIDYGYTF; CDR3nt: TGTGCCAGCAGCGTAGGTGGGACACTTATAGACTATGGCTACACCTTC
abundance: once; j_gene: TRBJ2-2; d_gene: TRBD1; v_gene: TRBV29-1; CDR3aa: CSVDRGRGTGELFF; CDR3nt: TGCAGCGTGGACAGGGGGCGCGGCACCGGGGAGCTGTTTTTT
abundance: NA; j_gene: TRBJ2-7; d_gene: TRBD2; v_gene: TRBV28; CDR3aa: CASTPGLAPYEQYF; CDR3nt: TGTGCCAGCACCCCAGGACTAGCACCCTACGAGCAGTACTTC
abundance: NA; j_gene: TRBJ2-3; d_gene: NA; v_gene: TRBV9; CDR3aa: CASSPDYGDTQYF; CDR3nt: TGTGCCAGCAGCCCCGACTACGGAGATACGCAGTATTTT
abundance: NA; j_gene: TRBJ2-7; d_gene: NA; v_gene: TRBV9; CDR3aa: CASSVEPNSYEQYF; CDR3nt: TGTGCCAGCAGCGTAGAACCCAACTCCTACGAGCAGTACTTC
abundance: NA; j_gene: TRBJ2-7; d_gene: NA; v_gene: TRBV15; CDR3aa: CATSRDAGIGTYEQYF; CDR3nt: TGTGCCACCAGCAGAGATGCCGGGATTGGGACCTACGAGCAGTACTTC
abundance: large; j_gene: TRBJ1-1; d_gene: NA; v_gene: TRBV21-1; CDR3aa: CASIHSWGTEAFF; CDR3nt: TGTGCCAGCATCCATAGTTGGGGCACTGAAGCTTTCTTT
abundance: NA; j_gene: TRBJ1-3; d_gene: NA; v_gene: TRBV19; CDR3aa: CASSMKARESGNTIYF; CDR3nt: TGTGCCAGTAGTATGAAAGCTCGGGAATCTGGAAACACCATATATTTT
abundance: NA; j_gene: TRBJ2-2; d_gene: NA; v_gene: TRBV7-2; CDR3aa: CASSSFSQTGELFF; CDR3nt: TGTGCCAGCAGCTCCTTTTCACAAACCGGGGAGCTGTTTTTT
abundance: NA; j_gene: TRBJ1-5; d_gene: NA; v_gene: TRBV6-6; CDR3aa: CASSSAGNQPQHF; CDR3nt: TGTGCCAGCAGTTCAGCAGGGAATCAGCCCCAGCATTTT
abundance: NA; j_gene: TRBJ2-6; d_gene: NA; v_gene: TRBV27; CDR3aa: CASSSGANVLTF; CDR3nt: TGTGCCAGCAGTTCTGGGGCCAACGTCCTGACTTTC
abundance: NA; j_gene: TRBJ2-1; d_gene: TRBD1; v_gene: TRBV11-3; CDR3aa: CASSLGDRSGPGGSYNEQFF; CDR3nt: TGTGCCAGCAGCTTAGGGGACAGGTCCGGCCCAGGGGGCTCCTACAATGAGCAGTTCTTC
abundance: NA; j_gene: TRBJ2-5; d_gene: NA; v_gene: TRBV7-2; CDR3aa: CASSLTGPQETQYF; CDR3nt: TGTGCCAGCAGCTTAACCGGGCCCCAAGAGACCCAGTACTTC
abundance: NA; j_gene: TRBJ1-4; d_gene: NA; v_gene: TRBV7-8; CDR3aa: CASRLQGLGPNEKLFF; CDR3nt: TGTGCCAGCAGGTTACAGGGTTTGGGGCCTAATGAAAAACTGTTTTTT
abundance: NA; j_gene: TRBJ2-7; d_gene: TRBD2; v_gene: TRBV14; CDR3aa: CASSQGPLGGREQYF; CDR3nt: TGTGCCAGCAGCCAAGGGCCCTTGGGCGGGAGAGAGCAGTACTTC
abundance: NA; j_gene: TRBJ2-1; d_gene: NA; v_gene: TRBV4-1; CDR3aa: CASSPAQSSYNEQFF; CDR3nt: TGCGCCAGCAGCCCCGCCCAGAGCTCCTACAATGAGCAGTTCTTC
abundance: NA; j_gene: TRBJ2-2; d_gene: TRBD2; v_gene: TRBV6-4; CDR3aa: CASSDGGTSGIDGELFF; CDR3nt: TGTGCCAGCAGTGACGGAGGGACTAGCGGGATAGACGGGGAGCTGTTTTTT
abundance: NA; j_gene: TRBJ2-1; d_gene: NA; v_gene: TRBV28; CDR3aa: CASSGGARYNEQFF; CDR3nt: TGTGCCAGCAGTGGGGGGGCGAGGTACAATGAGCAGTTCTTC
abundance: few; j_gene: TRBJ1-5; d_gene: NA; v_gene: TRBV19; CDR3aa: CASTAGASTGNQPQHF; CDR3nt: TGTGCCAGTACTGCGGGAGCTTCGACAGGCAATCAGCCCCAGCATTTT
abundance: NA; j_gene: TRBJ2-3; d_gene: NA; v_gene: TRBV15; CDR3aa: CATSRGLYTDTQYF; CDR3nt: TGTGCCACCAGCAGAGGTTTGTACACAGATACGCAGTATTTT
abundance: NA; j_gene: TRBJ2-1; d_gene: TRBD2; v_gene: TRBV14; CDR3aa: CASSQRPGLASHNEQFF; CDR3nt: TGTGCCAGCAGCCAGAGGCCGGGACTAGCTTCCCACAATGAGCAGTTCTTC
abundance: NA; j_gene: TRBJ1-5; d_gene: NA; v_gene: TRBV7-2; CDR3aa: CASSLGWGPSQPQHF; CDR3nt: TGTGCCAGCAGCTTAGGTTGGGGTCCAAGTCAGCCCCAGCATTTT
abundance: NA; j_gene: TRBJ2-1; d_gene: NA; v_gene: TRBV7-2; CDR3aa: CASSLTAPGLEQFF; CDR3nt: TGTGCCAGCAGCCTTACCGCTCCGGGACTCGAGCAGTTCTTC
abundance: NA; j_gene: TRBJ1-5; d_gene: NA; v_gene: TRBV18; CDR3aa: CASSPGGSNQPQHF; CDR3nt: TGTGCCAGCTCACCGGGGGGGAGCAATCAGCCCCAGCATTTT
abundance: NA; j_gene: TRBJ2-2; d_gene: NA; v_gene: TRBV27; CDR3aa: CASNQKGSGELFF; CDR3nt: TGTGCCAGCAACCAAAAGGGGTCCGGGGAGCTGTTTTTT
abundance: NA; j_gene: TRBJ2-7; d_gene: NA; v_gene: TRBV30; CDR3aa: CAWSTADPYEQYF; CDR3nt: TGTGCCTGGAGTACGGCGGACCCCTACGAGCAGTACTTC
abundance: NA; j_gene: TRBJ2-5; d_gene: TRBD1; v_gene: TRBV27; CDR3aa: CASRKNQGAQETQYF; CDR3nt: TGTGCCAGCAGAAAAAACCAGGGGGCCCAAGAGACCCAGTACTTC
abundance: NA; j_gene: TRBJ1-1; d_gene: TRBD1; v_gene: TRBV27; CDR3aa: CASRIQGAAEAFF; CDR3nt: TGTGCCAGCAGGATACAGGGGGCCGCTGAAGCTTTCTTT
abundance: NA; j_gene: TRBJ1-2; d_gene: TRBD1; v_gene: TRBV9; CDR3aa: CASSARTGGDGYTF; CDR3nt: TGTGCCAGCAGCGCTCGGACAGGGGGCGATGGCTACACCTTC
abundance: NA; j_gene: TRBJ1-1; d_gene: NA; v_gene: TRBV13; CDR3aa: CASSLDPDTEAFF; CDR3nt: TGTGCCAGCAGCTTAGATCCCGACACTGAAGCTTTCTTT
abundance: NA; j_gene: TRBJ2-7; d_gene: NA; v_gene: TRBV5-4; CDR3aa: CASSLEQGSYEQYF; CDR3nt: TGTGCCAGCAGCTTGGAGCAGGGATCCTACGAGCAGTACTTC
abundance: NA; j_gene: TRBJ1-4; d_gene: NA; v_gene: TRBV7-5; CDR3aa: CARSGGQAPSSPNEKLFF; CDR3nt: TGTGCCAGAAGCGGGGGACAGGCTCCCTCTAGCCCTAATGAAAAACTGTTTTTT